This TCR beta chain came from a study of blood T cells in healthy people across ages. Study conclusions and caveats: Naive CD4+ cell counts and diversity both ran higher in long-lived than in aged donors. No one knew whether donors had CMV, which possibly confounded expanded clonotype changes.

Sample-barcoded 5' priming and a J-beta primer mix drove a second PCR of roughly 6 to 12 cycles. From the 5' RACE reads, TCRdb called clonotypes with MiXCR, one entry per CDR3 protein. This repertoire shows 1.5 million to 2 million distinct CDR3 sequences, approximately 40% found once; its top ten account for roughly 23%. On this clonotype itself: Its antigen remains unknown.

Trimming stripped 2 bases from V and 7 bases from J, with 9 bases between. CDR3 length: 12 amino acids. Germline assignment: CDR1 ENHRY and CDR2 SYGVKD. Sequencing was carried out using blood. The TCR comes from a human donor in good health. The chain employs TRBV10-3 and TRBJ2-7; D gene unclear. DNA of the CDR3: TGTGCCATCAGTGAGGAAAGGATGGAGCAGTACTTC. This gives the protein CAISEERMEQYF.